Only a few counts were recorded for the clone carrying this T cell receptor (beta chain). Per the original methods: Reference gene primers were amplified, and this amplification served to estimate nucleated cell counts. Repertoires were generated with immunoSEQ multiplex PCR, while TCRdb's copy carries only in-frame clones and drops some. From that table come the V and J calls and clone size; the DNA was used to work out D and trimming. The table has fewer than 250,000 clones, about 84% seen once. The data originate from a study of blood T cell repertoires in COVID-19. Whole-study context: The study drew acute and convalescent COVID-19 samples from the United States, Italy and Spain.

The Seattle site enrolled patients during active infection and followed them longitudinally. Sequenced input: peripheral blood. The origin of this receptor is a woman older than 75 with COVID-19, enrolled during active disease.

The CDR3 sequence is CATTWTGDEKLFF. CDR3 in DNA: TGTGCCACCACCTGGACAGGGGACGAAAAACTGTTTTTT. V gene TRBV28 combines with J gene TRBJ1-4; TRBD1 aligns across 9 bases. The CDR3 runs to 13 residues. Germline CDR1 is MDHEN and CDR2 is SYDVKM. The V and J ends lost 10 bases and 8 bases, in that order; junction bases with no gene match: 8.